The rows below give T cell receptor beta chains drawn from one sample of a study of blood T cell repertoires in COVID-19. Here immunoSEQ multiplex PCR was the method, and the copy in TCRdb shows in-frame clones only, minus some. The sample shows 310,000 or so clones, approximately 86% of them seen only once. Sequenced: PBMCs or T cells enriched from blood (not recorded which). These receptor sequences come from a woman aged 18-30 years who had recovered from COVID-19. Each CDR3 is given with its conserved first and last residue. Fields, in order: V gene, CDR3 length, J gene, D gene, CDR3 DNA, CDR3 protein. The D gene is left open where the match is weak.

TRBV15	13	TRBJ1-1	NA	TGTGCCACCAGCAGCTGGGGGGTTCCTGAAGCTTTCTTT	CATSSWGVPEAFF
TRBV6-5	14	TRBJ2-7	TRBD1	TGTGCCAGCAGTCTGGACAGGGGGTTCTACGAGCAGTACTTC	CASSLDRGFYEQYF
TRBV5-4	15	TRBJ1-4	TRBD1	TGTGCCAGCAGCTCCTGGACAGGGCCTAATGAAAAACTGTTTTTT	CASSSWTGPNEKLFF
TRBV19	14	TRBJ2-7	TRBD2	TGTGCCAGTAGTAGCGCTAGCGGACCGTACGAGCAGTACTTC	CASSSASGPYEQYF
TRBV2	15	TRBJ1-6	NA	TGTGCCAGCAGTGGGTTTATAGGGGATAATTCACCCCTCCACTTT	CASSGFIGDNSPLHF
TRBV28	14	TRBJ2-5	TRBD2	TGTGCCAGCAGTATCACTAGCGGGCAAGAGACCCAGTACTTC	CASSITSGQETQYF
TRBV7-2	8	TRBJ2-7	NA	TGTGCCAGCAGCCCGGAGAGTTTC	CASSPESF
TRBV5-1	15	TRBJ2-3	TRBD2	TGCGCCAGCAGCGAGGCGGGGGTTAGCACAGATACGCAGTATTTT	CASSEAGVSTDTQYF
TRBV5-8	13	TRBJ1-1	NA	TGTGCCAGCAGCTTGAGAGAGGGCACTGAAGCTTTCTTT	CASSLREGTEAFF
TRBV3-1/TRBV3-2	14	TRBJ2-2	NA	TGTGCCAGCAGCCAATTAGGGGAAGCCGGGGAGCTGTTTTTT	CASSQLGEAGELFF
TRBV27	16	TRBJ2-5	TRBD2	TGTGCCAGCAGTCTTGGGACTAGCGGAACCCAAGAGACCCAGTACTTC	CASSLGTSGTQETQYF
TRBV4-3	15	TRBJ2-5	NA	TGCGCCAGCAGCCAAGAAAGGGGTCGAGTGGAGACCCAGTACTTC	CASSQERGRVETQYF